Below, one TCR beta chain is given with its context. Its antigen remains unknown. This sample was included in a study of PD-1 blockade in mismatch repair-deficient tumors. PCR or immunohistochemistry showed mismatch repair deficiency in every enrolled patient. The TCR-sequenced patients were a few responders to pembrolizumab. Germline V lookup: CDR1 SGHAT, CDR2 FQNNGV. Trimming took 6 bases from V and 9 from J, leaving 20 bases between them. The CDR3 sequence is 14 residues long. Whole-study results and caveats: Tumor-resident clones, often undetectable pretreatment in blood, expanded then contracted after pembrolizumab.

Libraries were prepared by immunoSEQ multiplex PCR; TCRdb keeps only in-frame clonotypes and omits some of them. The data show 25,000 to 30,000 clones, 84% seen once. The chain employs TRBV11-2 and TRBJ1-1, with D maybe TRBD1 (6 bases). The material was PBMCs, obtained before pembrolizumab treatment. The sequence came from an adult with mismatch repair-deficient cancer. The CDR3: CASRSLAQGPQAFF. The DNA of the CDR3 is TGTGCCAGCAGATCCCTCGCACAGGGTCCCCAAGCTTTCTTT.